This T cell receptor (beta chain) comes out of a study of PD-1 blockade in classical Hodgkin lymphoma. Findings and caveats of the study: With respect to the repertoire differences, their causes, possibly disease activity or prior therapy, remain undefined. It was reported that newly diagnosed patients had less baseline TCR diversity than healthy donors.

The CDR3 has 14 residues. Germline CDR1 SGHTA, CDR2 FQGTGA. Time point of the sample: newly diagnosed, previously untreated cHL patient sample. In this sample, this clone turned up once. No antigen is known for it. The junction departs from the called germline gene at one end, perhaps through a read error. TCRdb's table, derived via immunoSEQ multiplex PCR, lists solely in-frame clones and lacks some. Among 70,000 or so clones listed, nearly 95% were seen once. This receptor was obtained from a human donor with classical Hodgkin lymphoma. The specimen was peripheral blood mononuclear cells (PBMCs). The chain links TRBV7-3 to TRBJ1-1, with D perhaps TRBD1 (5 bases). CDR3 DNA sequence: TGTGCCAGCAGACCCGACAGTTTTTACACTGAAGCTCTCTTT. This encodes CASRPDSFYTEALF. The full variable domain, with the rest looked up from reference TRBV7-3 and TRBJ1-1, is GAGVSQTPSNKVTEKGKYVELRCDPISGHTALYWYRQSLGQGPEFLIYFQGTGAADDSGLPNDRFFAVRPEGSVSTLKIQRTERGDSAVYLCASRPDSFYTEALFGQGTRLTVV.